These 7 T cell receptor beta chains were sequenced from one sample in a study of T cell responses to AZD1222 COVID-19 vaccine. Profiled with immunoSEQ multiplex PCR; TCRdb holds only in-frame clones, not every one. This sample has around 100,000 clones, with about 94% found just once. Sequenced here: peripheral blood, sampled on day 0 of AZD1222 vaccination. The receptors shown here come from an adult in good health.

This clone was recorded a few times. The junction shows a germline mismatch at one end, possibly a read error. The chain carries TRBV13 and TRBJ2-7; 7 nucleotides line up with TRBD1. Germline V lookup: CDR1 PRHDT, CDR2 FYEKMQ (reference sequence). The CDR3 extends over 14 amino acids. The CDR3 bases are TGTGCCAGCAGGTTAGGGGGCCGGCGATCCGAGCAGTACTTC. Its protein product is CASRLGGRRSEQYF.

This sequence joins TRBV7-8 and TRBJ2-7; TRBD2 matches at 14 bases. The J segment lost 3 bases and the V segment lost 5 bases, leaving 30 bases of the junction unmatched. Germline V gene sequence: CDR1 SGHVS, CDR2 FQNEAQ. There are 24 residues in the CDR3. The CDR3 loop is CASSLKTGTSGRRGPRKIIYEQYF. The CDR3 DNA sequence: TGTGCCAGCAGCCTTAAAACCGGGACTAGCGGGAGACGCGGACCGAGAAAAATCATCTACGAGCAGTACTTC.

The V gene is TRBV12-3 or TRBV12-4, the J gene TRBJ1-1; a weak D match, TRBD1 (5 bases). There are 12 residues in the CDR3. The ends were cut back, 6 bases at V and 7 bases at J, with 12 bases in the middle. CDR3: CASRRDRLEAFF. The CDR3 nucleotides read TGTGCCAGCAGACGGGACCGACTTGAAGCTTTCTTT.

The chain combines TRBV7-2 with TRBJ2-3; D gene ambiguous. The CDR3 totals 14 residues. Germline CDR1 reads SGHTA; CDR2 reads FQGNSA. V was cut by 1 base and J by 3 bases, with 8 bases left in between. CDR3 bases: TGTGCCAGCAGCTTAGTTCGAACTACAGATACGCAGTATTTT. Its translation: CASSLVRTTDTQYF.

The chain is built from TRBV27 and TRBJ2-7; possibly TRBD2 for D (7 bases). The CDR3 is made up of 15 amino acids. Germline CDR1 reads MNHEY; CDR2 reads SMNVEV (reference sequence). The V end was cut by 9 bases, the J end by 5 bases, with 23 bases between. Here the CDR3 reads CARFPSVGGPNEQYF. Written as DNA, the CDR3 is TGTGCCAGGTTCCCTTCGGTGGGGGGGCCGAACGAGCAGTACTTC.

This clone came up a few times. This CDR3 is CASSLANFRNSGELFF. The CDR3, as DNA: TGCGCCAGCAGCTTGGCCAATTTCAGGAATTCCGGGGAGCTGTTTTTT. V gene TRBV5-1 combines with J gene TRBJ2-2; the D is unclear. The CDR3 runs to 16 residues. Trimming removed 0 bases at V and 6 bases at J, with 15 bases between. The germline gives CDR1 SGHRS, CDR2 YFSETQ. The full variable domain, rest sourced from reference TRBV5-1 and TRBJ2-2, is KAGVTQTPRYLIKTRGQQVTLSCSPISGHRSVSWYQQTPGQGLQFLFEYFSETQRNKGNFPGRFSGRQFSNSRSEMNVSTLELGDSALYLCASSLANFRNSGELFFGEGSRLTVL.

The rearrangement links TRBV5-4 to TRBJ2-7, with TRBD1 as a possible D gene (6 bases). The CDR3 extends over 15 amino acids. The germline V gene has CDR1 SGHNT and CDR2 YYREEE (reference sequence). V was trimmed by 4 bases and J by 2 bases, leaving 16 bases between them. CDR3: CASSPDSQGPYEQYF. CDR3 bases: TGTGCCAGCAGCCCGGACAGTCAGGGGCCCTACGAGCAGTACTTC.